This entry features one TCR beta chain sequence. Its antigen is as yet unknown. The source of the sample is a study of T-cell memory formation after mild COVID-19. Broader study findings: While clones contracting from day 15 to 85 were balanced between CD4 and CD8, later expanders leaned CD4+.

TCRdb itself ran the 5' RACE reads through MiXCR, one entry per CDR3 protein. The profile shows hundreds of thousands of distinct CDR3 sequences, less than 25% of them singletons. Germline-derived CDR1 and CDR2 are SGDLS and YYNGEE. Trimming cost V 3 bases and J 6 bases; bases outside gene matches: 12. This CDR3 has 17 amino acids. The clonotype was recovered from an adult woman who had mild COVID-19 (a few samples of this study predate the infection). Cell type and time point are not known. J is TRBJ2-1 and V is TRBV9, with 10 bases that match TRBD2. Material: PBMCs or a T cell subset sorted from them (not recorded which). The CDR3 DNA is TGTGCCAGCAGCGCGAAACTTGGTAGCGGGGGGATCAATGAGCAGTTCTTC. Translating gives CASSAKLGSGGINEQFF. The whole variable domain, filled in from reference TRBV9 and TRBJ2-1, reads DSGVTQTPKHLITATGQRVTLRCSPRSGDLSVYWYQQSLDQGLQFLIQYYNGEERAKGNILERFSAQQFPDLHSELNLSSLELGDSALYFCASSAKLGSGGINEQFFGPGTRLTVL.